The rows below give T cell receptor beta chains drawn from one sample of a study of T cells in Graves' hyperthyroidism and ophthalmopathy. TCRdb independently ran MiXCR on the multiplex PCR reads; one entry per CDR3 protein. The sample consists of approximately 620,000 distinct CDR3 sequences, over 11% of them appearing once. Sequenced material: blood. Receptors originate from a woman in her twenties or thirties with Graves' hyperthyroidism that later progressed to Graves' ophthalmopathy. CDR3s include the opening cysteine and the closing phenylalanine or tryptophan.

v_call: TRBV29-1
cdr3_aa: CSVDISRGTQYF

v_call: TRBV11-3
cdr3_aa: CASSLASGNPYNEQFF

v_call: TRBV4-1
cdr3_aa: CASSPGGTGQEDTQYF

v_call: TRBV30
cdr3_aa: CAWSLTYNEQFF

v_call: TRBV11-1
cdr3_aa: CASSLQGQGGYTF

v_call: TRBV13
cdr3_aa: CASSLVSFDTQYF

v_call: TRBV7-2
cdr3_aa: CASSSVETQYF

v_call: TRBV7-9
cdr3_aa: CASSLGQVADTQYF

v_call: TRBV30
cdr3_aa: CAWRVAGATEAFF

v_call: TRBV24-1
cdr3_aa: CATSVGPKNEQFF

v_call: TRBV7-6
cdr3_aa: CASSLALSERENTDTQYF

v_call: TRBV4-1
cdr3_aa: CASSQGTGEGNEQFF

v_call: TRBV9
cdr3_aa: CASSVGPFDSLGPYEQYF

v_call: TRBV2
cdr3_aa: CASSATSGENTGELFF

v_call: TRBV18
cdr3_aa: CASSPTPSRYEQYF

v_call: TRBV4-1
cdr3_aa: CASSQRPGGLVGETQYF

v_call: TRBV2
cdr3_aa: CASRGLWGSEKLFF

v_call: TRBV2
cdr3_aa: CASEGQGEQYF

v_call: TRBV12-3/TRBV12-4
cdr3_aa: CASSLASGGSTGELFF

v_call: TRBV5-6
cdr3_aa: CASNKVEATAYGYTF

v_call: TRBV7-3
cdr3_aa: CASSSPGASTDTQYF

v_call: TRBV7-3
cdr3_aa: CASSFYGLRTDTQYF

v_call: TRBV20-1
cdr3_aa: CSARDPNRDGETQYF

v_call: TRBV4-1
cdr3_aa: CASSPLAVTGELFF

v_call: TRBV7-9
cdr3_aa: CASSFGWEGHEQYF

v_call: TRBV11-3
cdr3_aa: CASSLGPGELSTEAFF

v_call: TRBV6-4
cdr3_aa: CASSDSRQGSGGYTF

v_call: TRBV2
cdr3_aa: CASSQSSGSSEQFF

v_call: TRBV4-1
cdr3_aa: CASSLSASTNEKLFF

v_call: TRBV5-1
cdr3_aa: CASSLGRLEDTQYF

v_call: TRBV18
cdr3_aa: CASSPAGQGVGAFF

v_call: TRBV30
cdr3_aa: CAWKGGRNEQFF

v_call: TRBV4-1
cdr3_aa: CASSQHGSNQPQHF

v_call: TRBV29-1
cdr3_aa: CSVEGQQGGSYNEQFF

v_call: TRBV24-1
cdr3_aa: CATSDYVGEAFF

v_call: TRBV2
cdr3_aa: CASSGGQVFSYEQYF

v_call: TRBV6-1
cdr3_aa: CASSEQENQPQHF